Listed here is a single T cell receptor beta chain. Its target antigen remains unknown. An approximately 2.5 ml peripheral blood sample was drawn into PAXgene tubes per donor and stored at -80°C. Without T cell sorting, total RNA was isolated from whole blood using the PAXgene blood miRNA kit on an automated QIAcube. Peripheral blood from monozygotic twin pairs who were concordant or discordant for inflammatory bowel disease underwent deep TCRalpha and TCRbeta repertoire profiling using unique molecular barcoding. Smoking habits were recorded for all twin pairs, and each individual was classified as a current, former or never smoker. These data are taken from a study of monozygotic twins with inflammatory bowel disease (dated by TCRdb to the late 2010s). With regard to the full study: The full study comprised some 30 monozygotic twin pairs: nine German pairs (four IBD-concordant, five IBD-discordant) and 19 IBD-discordant Danish pairs. Disease-associated traits were sought mainly through comparisons between IBD patients and their genetically identical healthy co-twins within discordant pairs. Each individual had, on average, about 151 000 unique TCRalpha sequences and 181 000 unique TCRbeta sequences available for analysis. Summary of the overall study and its limitations: The results gave no support for a single strong signal or clonotype linked to IBD. Background noise and inter-individual variability may have been introduced into the repertoires by the differing immunosuppressive treatments among patients. Compared with healthy twins, IBD patients shared fewer clonotypes with other individuals, and the difference was most pronounced in patients with signs of disease activity. IBD patients had lower TCRbeta repertoire diversity, measured by the inverse Simpson index, than their healthy co-twins. The analysis was unable to tell different T cell subtypes apart. Concordant and discordant twins showed no difference in repertoire similarity, possibly because of limited statistical power.

Taken from cysteine to phenylalanine, the CDR3 has 14 residues. The coding DNA is unavailable. Via the germline V gene (reference sequence), CDR1 is MNHNY and CDR2 SVGAGI. Libraries were prepared through 5' RACE. For each TCR library, roughly 3,600 ng of total RNA was used. For each sample, cDNA synthesis with SMARTScribe reverse transcriptase was split into eight separate reactions. During cDNA synthesis, template switching was used to introduce unique molecular identifiers that contained a 6-nucleotide sample barcode. TCRalpha and TCRbeta cDNA was amplified by two nested PCRs of roughly 16 and 10 cycles, with bead purification after each PCR. Before amplification, the cDNA was treated with uracil DNA-glycosylase and purified using the QIAquick PCR purification kit. In the second PCR, Illumina TruSeq-compatible adapters and sample-specific barcodes were added. Library quality and concentration were assessed using TapeStation and Qubit, and approximately 5 ng of each library was pooled. The pooled libraries were sequenced with 2 x 100 bp reads and custom sequencing primers on an Illumina HiSeq2500 single-index Rapid Run. Processing in the source paper ran as follows. MiGEC version 1.2.6 was used for UMI-based consensus assembly to correct PCR and sequencing errors. MiXCR version 2.1.1 handled V(D)J alignment, clonotype assembly and CDR3 extraction. To normalise gene usage, clonotype sharing and MAIT/NKT TCR abundance, the analysis used the top 1000, 10 000 and 20 000 clonotypes per sample. After downsampling to 27 000 UMIs, diversity was calculated as the inverse Simpson index using the vegan R package. Paired Mann-Whitney U tests on discordant twin pairs were used, with Benjamini-Hochberg multiple-testing correction. TCRdb reprocessed the sequencing reads and holds a single record per CDR3 protein sequence, with no DNA. The V and J calls, along with clone size, are taken from TCRdb and not from the paper's own processing. For this sample, the table gives more than 350,000 distinct CDR3 sequences. The ten largest clones represent about 2.3% of the sample.

This TCR was recovered from a human donor with ulcerative colitis or Crohn's disease, or a healthy co-twin of an affected twin (not recorded which). The sample comprised blood. The V and J genes are TRBV6-6 and TRBJ1-1; the D call from TCRdb, TRBD1, cannot be confirmed without DNA. The CDR3 region: CASSMTGENTEAFF.